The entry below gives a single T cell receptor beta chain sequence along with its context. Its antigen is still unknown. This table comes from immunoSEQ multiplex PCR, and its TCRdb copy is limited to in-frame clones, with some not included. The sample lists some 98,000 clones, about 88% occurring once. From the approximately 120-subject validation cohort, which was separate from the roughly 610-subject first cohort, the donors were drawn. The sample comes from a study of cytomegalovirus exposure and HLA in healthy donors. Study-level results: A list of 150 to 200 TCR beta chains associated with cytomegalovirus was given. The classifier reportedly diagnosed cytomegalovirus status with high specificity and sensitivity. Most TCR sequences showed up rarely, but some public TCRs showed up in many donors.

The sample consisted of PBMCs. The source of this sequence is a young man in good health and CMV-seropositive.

The CDR3 here is CASSLWDRGNTGELFF. CDR3 coding DNA: TGTGCCAGCAGTTTATGGGACAGGGGGAACACCGGGGAGCTGTTTTTT. The J gene is TRBJ2-2, the V gene TRBV27; 10 nucleotides match TRBD1. V shed 1 base and J 1 base; nucleotides not matched to a gene: 0. The CDR3 spans 16 residues. The germline V gene encodes CDR1 MNHEY and CDR2 SMNVEV (reference sequence).